The entry below gives a single TCR beta chain sequence along with its context. This sample stems from a study of CD8 T cells in Susac syndrome. When the RNA was reverse transcribed, random hexamers were used with an input of roughly 0.5 to 1 ug. It was immunoSEQ multiplex PCR that amplified TCR beta CDR3 across 54 Vbeta and 13 Jbeta. TCRdb processed the immunoSEQ multiplex PCR reads anew with MiXCR; each CDR3 protein has one entry. Among 120,000 to 150,000 distinct CDR3 sequences listed, around 94% were seen once. Healthy donors acted as controls, with matching for age and sex. The authors negatively isolated CD8+ and CD4+ T cells and FACS-enriched TEMRA cells. The V gene's germline CDR1 is SEHNR and CDR2 FQNEAQ (reference sequence). Trimming shortened V by 5 bases and J by 4 bases, and 11 bases separated the two germline ends. CDR3 length equals 13 residues.

This clonotype was obtained from a human donor in good health. This chain uses TRBV7-9 with TRBJ1-1; D may be TRBD1 (6 bases). The sequencing sample was made of CD4+ T cells from PBMCs. DNA of the CDR3: TGTGCCAGCAGCCCCCTAGGGGGCACTGAAGCTTTCTTT. Its protein is CASSPLGGTEAFF.